The 22 T cell receptor beta chains reported below all come from one sample, sequenced in a study of regulatory T cells in long-lasting Graves disease. The time point is: newly diagnosed GD, antithyroid drugs for less than 3 months. TCR sequences were obtained from RNA taken from PBMCs. HTBI primers from iRepertoire and Arm-PCR of CDR3 regions yielded the TCR beta libraries. A single record per CDR3 protein comes from TCRdb applying MiXCR to the multiplex PCR reads. In the table there are 250,000 or so distinct CDR3 sequences, more than 15% of which are singletons. These records were also assigned to another study, of T cells in Graves' hyperthyroidism and ophthalmopathy.

The sequences come from peripheral blood mononuclear cells (PBMCs), collected at new diagnosis, from a patient treated with antithyroid drugs. These receptors were collected from a woman younger than 45 with Graves disease.

This clonotype was counted at least ten times. J is TRBJ2-3 and V is TRBV18; D is unresolved. Germline V gives CDR1 KGHSH, CDR2 LQKENI. The V and J ends lost 0 bases and 2 bases respectively, with 6 bases between them. This CDR3 has 14 residues. CDR3 residues: CASSPPLFTDTQYF. The CDR3 DNA follows: TGTGCCAGCTCACCACCGCTATTCACAGATACGCAGTATTTT.

This clonotype was counted between two and nine times. The chain couples TRBV20-1 to TRBJ1-5, with D perhaps matching TRBD1 (5 bases). CDR3 size: 12 residues. Germline CDR1 DFQATT, CDR2 SNEGSKA (reference sequence). V lost 3 bases to trimming and J lost 5 bases, with 8 bases between them. The CDR3 spells CSASEGDQPQHF. For the CDR3, the DNA is TGCAGTGCTAGCGAAGGGGATCAGCCCCAGCATTTT.

This clonotype has ten or more counts. V gene TRBV15 combines with J gene TRBJ2-2; TRBD2 might be the D (6 bases). V lost 4 bases to trimming and J lost 6 bases, with 15 bases between them. CDR3 size: 15 residues. Germline loops: CDR1 LNHNV, CDR2 YYDKDF (reference sequence). CDR3 in amino acids: CATSKSEGIPGELFF. Written as DNA, the CDR3 is TGTGCCACCAGCAAGTCGGAGGGTATCCCCGGGGAGCTGTTTTTT.

This clonotype showed up many times. The chain couples TRBV2 to TRBJ1-4, with D perhaps matching TRBD1 (6 bases). Trimming stripped 3 bases from V and 7 bases from J, with 24 bases between. The CDR3 runs to 18 residues. The germline gives CDR1 SNHLY, CDR2 FYNNEI. The CDR3 here is CASSEDLWTVLPGEKLFF. Here the CDR3 DNA reads TGTGCCAGCAGTGAGGACCTTTGGACAGTTCTCCCGGGTGAAAAACTGTTTTTT. The variable domain in full, with the rest retrieved from reference TRBV2 and TRBJ1-4, is EPEVTQTPSHQVTQMGQEVILRCVPISNHLYFYWYRQILGQKVEFLVSFYNNEISEKSEIFDDQFSVERPDGSNFTLKIRSTKLEDSAMYFCASSEDLWTVLPGEKLFFGSGTQLSVL.

This clonotype was seen ten or more times. The chain combines TRBV11-2 with TRBJ1-1; D not certain. Looked up from germline, CDR1 is SGHAT and CDR2 is FQNNGV. This CDR3 spans 15 amino acids. V lost 6 bases, J lost 5 bases, and 19 bases lay in between. The chain's CDR3 is CASRNGIRRVTEAFF. CDR3 DNA: TGTGCCAGCAGGAACGGCATCCGCCGGGTAACTGAAGCTTTCTTT.

The sample holds one count of this clonotype. This is likely an artifact of a read error, given a far larger clone one base away. The CDR3 here is CASSFPDREETQFF. CDR3 bases: TGTGCCAGCAGCTTCCCCGACAGAGAAGAGACCCAGTTCTTC. This chain uses TRBV7-2 with TRBJ2-1; maybe TRBD1 (5 bases). This CDR3 has 14 residues. The ends were cut back, 3 bases at V and 13 bases at J, with 19 bases in the middle. Germline V gene data show CDR1 as SGHTA and CDR2 as FQGNSA. The variable domain in full, with the rest retrieved from reference TRBV7-2 and TRBJ2-1, is GAGVSQSPSNKVTEKGKDVELRCDPISGHTALYWYRQSLGQGLEFLIYFQGNSAPDKSGLPSDRFSAERTGGSVSTLTIQRTQQEDSAVYLCASSFPDREETQFFGPGTRLTVL.

This chain joins TRBV10-3 and TRBJ2-4; TRBD2 matches at 13 bases. Germline V gene data show CDR1 as ENHRY and CDR2 as SYGVKD. The CDR3 contains 20 residues. V shed 0 bases, J shed 0 bases, and the junction held 8 bases outside the gene matches. CDR3 nucleotide sequence: TGTGCCATCAGTGAGTCCCGACTAGCGGGGGGCCCCTTAGCCAAAAACATTCAGTACTTC. Protein sequence: CAISESRLAGGPLAKNIQYF.

This clonotype appeared many times. DNA for the CDR3: TGTGCCAGCCGATCGGTCGGGCTAGCGGGGTACACAGATACGCAGTATTTT. As protein: CASRSVGLAGYTDTQYF. This chain uses TRBV2 with TRBJ2-3; 9 bases fit TRBD2. With 8 bases clipped from V and 2 bases from J, the junction kept 14 bases outside the gene matches. Germline values: CDR1 SNHLY, CDR2 FYNNEI. The CDR3 extends over 17 amino acids. The full variable domain, its missing parts supplied by reference TRBV2 and TRBJ2-3, is EPEVTQTPSHQVTQMGQEVILRCVPISNHLYFYWYRQILGQKVEFLVSFYNNEISEKSEIFDDQFSVERPDGSNFTLKIRSTKLEDSAMYFCASRSVGLAGYTDTQYFGPGTRLTVL.

This sequence joins TRBV5-1 and TRBJ1-1; 8 nucleotides match TRBD1. V dropped 0 bases and J dropped 8; count of bases not matched to a gene: 6. The CDR3 extends over 14 amino acids. Germline assignment: CDR1 SGHRS and CDR2 YFSETQ. The CDR3 coding sequence is TGCGCCAGCAGCTTGGCTGCAGGGGGCGGAGAAGCTTTCTTT. Its protein is CASSLAAGGGEAFF.

This clonotype was observed at least ten times. V is TRBV6-1 and J is TRBJ1-3; unclear D gene. In germline, CDR1 is MNHNS, CDR2 SASEGT. The CDR3 covers 15 residues. V shed 6 bases and J shed 3 bases, with 15 bases lying between them. The CDR3, as DNA: TGTGCCAGCAGCGACCCGGGCGGAGGTGGAAACACCATATATTTT. Translating gives CASSDPGGGGNTIYF.

The rearrangement joins TRBV4-2 to TRBJ2-1; 13 positions agree with TRBD2. The ends lost 4 bases at V and 8 bases at J; junction bases unmatched: 2. Per germline, CDR1 LGHNA and CDR2 YNFKEQ. This CDR3 has 14 amino acids. The CDR3 DNA follows: TGTGCCAGCAGCCCGGGACTAGCGGGGTATGAGCAGTTCTTC. This translates into CASSPGLAGYEQFF.

This clonotype was seen more than once but under ten times. This chain joins TRBV4-1 and TRBJ2-7, with a possible D match to TRBD1 (6 bases). Germline CDR1 and CDR2: MGHRA and YSYEKL. The CDR3 is made up of 15 amino acids. The V end lost 4 bases, the J end lost 3 bases, and 16 bases lay between the germline ends. CDR3 sequence: CASSLTLGQLYEQYF. CDR3 in DNA: TGCGCCAGCAGCCTGACATTAGGACAGCTCTACGAGCAGTACTTC.

The chain joins TRBV11-2 to TRBJ2-3; 9 bases line up with TRBD1. The trim removed 3 bases at V and 4 bases at J, leaving 2 bases unmatched. From germline, CDR1 is SGHAT and CDR2 FQNNGV. This CDR3 is built from 14 residues. CDR3: CASSFRQGADTQYF. As DNA, the CDR3 is TGTGCCAGCAGCTTTCGACAGGGGGCAGATACGCAGTATTTT.

On this clonotype: A far larger clone is only one base removed, so a read error is likely. The rearrangement joins TRBV11-3 to TRBJ2-3; no clear D gene. The J call may be mistaken, given a closer DNA end match to TRBJ1-1. The CDR3 extends over 13 amino acids. CDR1 is SGHNT and CDR2 is YENEEA in the germline V gene. This chain's CDR3 is CASSLQPGSTAFF. In nucleotides, the CDR3 is TGTGCCAGCAGCTTACAACCGGGTTCCACGGCTTTCTTT.

This clonotype was recorded at least ten times. This chain links TRBV5-5 with TRBJ2-7; TRBD1 might be the D (6 bases). The V gene lost 1 base and the J gene lost 6 bases, with 20 bases spanning the gap. Germline V gene lookup returns CDR1 SGHKS and CDR2 YYEKEE (reference sequence). The CDR3 runs to 16 residues. The CDR3 spells CASSLSGYRVVSEQYF. CDR3 DNA: TGTGCCAGCAGCTTGTCGGGATACAGGGTCGTTTCCGAGCAGTACTTC.

In its sample, this clonotype was seen many times. The chain couples TRBV4-1 to TRBJ2-7; 7 bases are shared with TRBD1. Losses at the gene ends were 0 bases for V and 0 bases for J; bases not matched to a gene: 14. Germline lookup yields CDR1 MGHRA and CDR2 YSYEKL. The CDR3 spans 19 residues. As DNA, the CDR3 is TGCGCCAGCAGCCAAGATTGGGGGTTGACCGACAGGGACTCCTACGAGCAGTACTTC. This translates into CASSQDWGLTDRDSYEQYF.

The chain carries TRBV5-1 and TRBJ2-7; 9 positions match TRBD1. The germline CDR1 and CDR2 sequences are SGHRS and YFSETQ. The trim removed 7 bases at V and 0 bases at J, leaving 8 bases unmatched. The CDR3 consists of 15 residues. The CDR3 here is CASRTGATSSYEQYF. In nucleotides, the CDR3 is TGCGCCAGCCGGACAGGGGCCACATCCTCCTACGAGCAGTACTTC.

As regards this clonotype: Being one base from a much bigger clone, this may be a read error. The V and J genes are TRBV2 and TRBJ1-3; D not certain. Per germline, CDR1 SNHLY and CDR2 FYNNEI. There are 13 residues in the CDR3. The CDR3 DNA reads TGTGCCAGCATGGCATCCTCTGGAAGCACCATATATTTT. Amino acids: CASMASSGSTIYF.

Ten or more counts support this clonotype. CDR3 region: CASSAGTTIYNEQFF. The CDR3 nucleotides read TGCGCCAGCAGCGCAGGGACTACGATCTACAATGAGCAGTTCTTC. V gene TRBV5-1 combines with J gene TRBJ2-1, with TRBD2 identical over 7 bases. The germline CDR1 and CDR2 sequences are SGHRS and YFSETQ. With 4 bases clipped from V and 3 bases from J, the junction kept 7 bases outside the gene matches. The CDR3 is made up of 15 amino acids.

This clonotype occurred once. The gene calls are TRBV2 and TRBJ2-3; 10 bases fit TRBD1. The CDR3 is 13 residues long. CDR1 and CDR2 from the germline V gene are SNHLY and FYNNEI. The V and J ends lost 9 bases and 11 bases, in that order; junction bases with no gene match: 11. CDR3 residues: CASTTGGKSKQYF. As DNA, the CDR3 is TGTGCCAGTACGACAGGGGGCAAGAGTAAGCAGTATTTT.

The sample holds many counts of this clonotype. This sequence joins TRBV6-2 or TRBV6-3 and TRBJ2-5; possible D gene TRBD1, 5 bases. The CDR3 has 15 amino acids. Deletions cut 0 bases from V and 2 bases from J, with 10 bases between. In germline, CDR1 is MNHEY, CDR2 SVGEGT. CDR3 loop: CASSYSGRTQETQYF. The CDR3 DNA reads TGTGCCAGCAGTTACTCGGGGCGGACGCAAGAGACCCAGTACTTC.

This clonotype was seen repeatedly, ten times or more. The chain combines TRBV7-9 with TRBJ1-1; maybe TRBD1 (5 bases). This CDR3 is built from 14 residues. Germline V CDR1 and CDR2: SEHNR, FQNEAQ (reference sequence). Trimming pared 5 bases from V and 11 bases from J, leaving 21 bases between. The CDR3 reads CASSLEAGVAGAFF. DNA for the CDR3: TGTGCCAGCAGCCTAGAGGCGGGGGTTGCAGGCGCTTTCTTT.